This TCR beta chain was retrieved from a study of T cell changes during pregnancy in multiple sclerosis. CDR3 length equals 16 residues. V was pared by 5 bases and J by 9 bases, with 20 bases between. Germline V CDR1 and CDR2: SGHAT, FQNNGV. TCRdb's table, derived via immunoSEQ multiplex PCR, lists solely in-frame clones and lacks some. This sample yields under 35,000 clones, of which 85% to 90% are seen a single time; less than 8.5% belongs to the top ten. This specimen was CD8+ T cells from peripheral blood mononuclear cells, taken before pregnancy. The chain employs TRBV11-2 and TRBJ1-6, with D possibly matching TRBD1 (5 bases). This TCR derives from a female donor with multiple sclerosis, enrolled in a pregnancy study. The CDR3 here is CASSPTSQVGGSPLHF. DNA of the CDR3: TGTGCCAGCAGCCCTACGTCACAGGTGGGGGGTTCACCCCTCCACTTT.